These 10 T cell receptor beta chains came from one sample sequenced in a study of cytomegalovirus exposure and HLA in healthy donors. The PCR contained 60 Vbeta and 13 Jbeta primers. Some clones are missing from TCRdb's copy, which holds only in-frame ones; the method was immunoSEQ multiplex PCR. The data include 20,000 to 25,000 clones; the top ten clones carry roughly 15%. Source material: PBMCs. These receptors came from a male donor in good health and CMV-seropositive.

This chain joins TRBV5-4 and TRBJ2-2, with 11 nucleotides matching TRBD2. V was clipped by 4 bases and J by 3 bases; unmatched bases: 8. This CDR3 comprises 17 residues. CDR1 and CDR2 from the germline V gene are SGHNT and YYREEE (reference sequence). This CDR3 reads CASSVTSGVGYTGELFF. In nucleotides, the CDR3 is TGTGCCAGCAGCGTGACTAGCGGGGTGGGGTACACCGGGGAGCTGTTTTTT.

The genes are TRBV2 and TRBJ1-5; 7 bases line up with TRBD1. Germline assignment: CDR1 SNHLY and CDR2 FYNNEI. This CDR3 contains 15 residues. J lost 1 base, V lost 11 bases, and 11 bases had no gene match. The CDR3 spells CACNRGYGSNQPQHF. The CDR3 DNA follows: TGTGCCTGTAACAGGGGCTATGGGAGCAATCAGCCCCAGCATTTT.

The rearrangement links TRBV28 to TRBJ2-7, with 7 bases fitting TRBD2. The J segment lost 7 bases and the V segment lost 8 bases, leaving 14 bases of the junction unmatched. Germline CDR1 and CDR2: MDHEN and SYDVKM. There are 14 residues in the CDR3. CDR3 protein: CASARLGGGEEQYF. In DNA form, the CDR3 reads TGTGCCAGCGCCCGCCTTGGGGGAGGGGAGGAGCAGTACTTC.

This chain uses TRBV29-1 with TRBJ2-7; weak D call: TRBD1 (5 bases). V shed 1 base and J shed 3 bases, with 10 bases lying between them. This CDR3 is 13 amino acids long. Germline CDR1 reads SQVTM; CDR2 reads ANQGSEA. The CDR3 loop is CSVEATDSYEQYF. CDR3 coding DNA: TGCAGCGTTGAAGCAACCGACAGCTACGAGCAGTACTTC.

The CDR3 bases are TGTGCCAGCAGTTACACAACGGGGCGGGGTGATGGCTACACCTTC. Translation: CASSYTTGRGDGYTF. The chain employs TRBV6-6 and TRBJ1-2; a weak D match, TRBD1 (5 bases). V was pared by 2 bases and J by 6 bases, with 16 bases between. The CDR3 length is 15 residues. Germline loops: CDR1 MNHNY, CDR2 SVGAGI (reference sequence).

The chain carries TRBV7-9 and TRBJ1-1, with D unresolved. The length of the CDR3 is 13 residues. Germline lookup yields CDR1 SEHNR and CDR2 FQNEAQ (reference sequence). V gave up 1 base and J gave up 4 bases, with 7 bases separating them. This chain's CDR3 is CASSLGAVTEAFF. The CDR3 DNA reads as TGTGCCAGCAGCTTAGGGGCTGTCACTGAAGCTTTCTTT.

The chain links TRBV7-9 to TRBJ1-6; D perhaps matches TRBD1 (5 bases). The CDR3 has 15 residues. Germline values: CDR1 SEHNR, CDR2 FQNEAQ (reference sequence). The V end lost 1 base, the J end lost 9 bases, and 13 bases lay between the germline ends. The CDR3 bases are TGTGCCAGCAGCTTAGTGCAGGGCGCGAGTTCACCCCTCCACTTT. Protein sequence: CASSLVQGASSPLHF.

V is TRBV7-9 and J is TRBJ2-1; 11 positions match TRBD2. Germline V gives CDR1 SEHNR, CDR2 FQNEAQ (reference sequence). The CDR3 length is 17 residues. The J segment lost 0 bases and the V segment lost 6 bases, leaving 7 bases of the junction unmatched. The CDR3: CASSFSGRESSYNEQFF. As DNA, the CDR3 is TGTGCCAGCAGTTTTAGCGGGAGGGAGAGCTCCTACAATGAGCAGTTCTTC.

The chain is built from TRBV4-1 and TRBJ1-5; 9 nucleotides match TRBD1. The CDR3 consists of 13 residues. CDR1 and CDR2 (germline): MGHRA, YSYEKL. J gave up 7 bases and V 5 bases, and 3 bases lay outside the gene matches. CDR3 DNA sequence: TGCGCCAGCAGCAGGGACAGGGCCCAGCCCCAGCATTTT. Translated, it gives CASSRDRAQPQHF.

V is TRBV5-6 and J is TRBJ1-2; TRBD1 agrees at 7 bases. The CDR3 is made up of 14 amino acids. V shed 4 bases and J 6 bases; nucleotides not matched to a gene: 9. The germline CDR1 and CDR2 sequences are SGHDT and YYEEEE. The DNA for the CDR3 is TGTGCCAGCAGCCGGATCTTGGGGACAGATGGCTACACCTTC. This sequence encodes CASSRILGTDGYTF. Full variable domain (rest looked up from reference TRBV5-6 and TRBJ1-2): DAGVTQSPTHLIKTRGQQVTLRCSPKSGHDTVSWYQQALGQGPQFIFQYYEEEERQRGNFPDRFSGHQFPNYSSELNVNALLLGDSALYLCASSRILGTDGYTFGSGTRLTVV.